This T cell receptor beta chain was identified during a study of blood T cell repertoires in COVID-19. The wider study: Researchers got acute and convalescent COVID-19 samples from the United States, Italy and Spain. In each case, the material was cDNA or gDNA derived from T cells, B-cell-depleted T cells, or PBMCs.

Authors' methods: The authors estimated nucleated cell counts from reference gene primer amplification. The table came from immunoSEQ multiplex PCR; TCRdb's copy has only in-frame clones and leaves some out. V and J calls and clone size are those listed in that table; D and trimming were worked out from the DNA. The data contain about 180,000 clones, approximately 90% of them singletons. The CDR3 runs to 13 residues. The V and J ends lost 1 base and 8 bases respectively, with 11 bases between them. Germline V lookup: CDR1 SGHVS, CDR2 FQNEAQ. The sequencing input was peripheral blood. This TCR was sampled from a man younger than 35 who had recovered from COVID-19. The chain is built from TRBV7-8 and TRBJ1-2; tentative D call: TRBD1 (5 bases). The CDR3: CASSLGGDGGYTF. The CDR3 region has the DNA TGTGCCAGCAGCTTAGGGGGGGATGGCGGCTACACCTTC.